The rows below give T cell receptor beta chains drawn from one sample of a study of Ad26.COV2.S vaccination and SARS-CoV-2 variants. The protocol was immunoSEQ multiplex PCR, while the TCRdb copy is restricted to in-frame clones and leaves out a portion. This table has roughly 380,000 clones, more than 75% appearing once. The starting material was peripheral blood, obtained in a trial of Ad26.COV2.S vaccine versus placebo. Receptor source: a person between 18 and 60 years old who received the Ad26.COV2.S COVID-19 vaccine or a placebo. CDR3s include the opening cysteine and the closing phenylalanine or tryptophan.

v_call,cdr3_aa
TRBV4-3,CASSQVWDTIYEQYF
TRBV5-1,CASSLEVASYNEQFF
TRBV6-5,CASTRTGGLRVGYTF
TRBV15,CATSLTAGQGYNEQFF
TRBV2,CASSFETTSTDTQYF
TRBV6-2/TRBV6-3,CASSPGLGAGAFYEQYF
TRBV4-1,CASSPREGQGYEQYF
TRBV7-9,CASSWTLGLPPGSEQFF
TRBV6-2/TRBV6-3,CASSYSPDRSATNEKLFF
TRBV6-5,CASSPPGQGNEKLFF